This paragraph covers one T cell receptor (beta chain) sequence. Its antigen is unknown. Per-base qualities were not stored, and no clone one base away is much larger. RNA was extracted with the RNeasy kit and roughly 0.5 to 1 ug was reverse transcribed using random hexamers. The immunoSEQ multiplex PCR assay, covering 54 Vbeta and 13 Jbeta segments, was used to amplify TCR beta CDR3 regions. PCR amplification bias was corrected by using a synthetic template baseline for primer optimization and computational correction. The original methods were these. Reads were annotated to V, D and J genes per IMGT and analyzed with immunoSEQ Analyzer, keeping only productive sequences. Clonality was computed as one minus Shannon entropy normalized by log2 of the number of productive unique sequences. For each patient and control, public and private clones were evaluated among the 100 most prevalent clones. A clone was defined as Susac-specific if it was absent from the healthy and MS cohorts, from over a thousand published viral clones and from other ImmuneACCESS disease sequences. Through fastp at Q25 and MiXCR, TCRdb rebuilt clones from the public reads, retaining in-frame beta chains. Entries that share a CDR3 protein sequence are merged under the most common genes and DNA. Clone size and V and J calls follow TCRdb, not the original study. The table for this sample lists 71,000 or so distinct CDR3 sequences; 93% of them were counted only once. The biggest ten clones account for approximately 0.15% of the sample.

The data were obtained in a study of CD8 T cells in Susac syndrome (dated by TCRdb to the late 2010s). For the study in its entirety: Among the sequenced Susac syndrome patients, about 6 had clinically active disease and 8 or 9 were in clinical remission. At blood withdrawal, Susac syndrome patients were either therapy-naive, taking corticosteroids (in some cases with IVIg as well), or taking IVIg alone. The study used repertoire sequencing to test whether antigen drove CD8+ T cell activation and differentiation in Susac syndrome.

High-throughput TCR beta sequencing profiled peripheral blood CD8+ and CD4+ T cells from healthy donors, Susac syndrome patients and multiple sclerosis patients. The Susac syndrome patients fulfilled recently defined diagnostic criteria for definite or probable disease. Bulk CD8+ and CD4+ T cells were purified magnetically by negative isolation, whereas CD8+ TEMRA cells were enriched by FACS. Blood was collected in EDTA tubes and processed within 24 hours, with PBMCs isolated through density gradient centrifugation. PBMCs intended for TCR sequencing were cryopreserved in liquid nitrogen and thawed later in a water bath at 37 degrees C. A purity of at least 90% was achieved for sorted or isolated CD4+, CD8+ and CD8+ TEMRA cells. Results the study describes overall, beyond this receptor: The number of individuals in the TCR sequencing and HLA analysis was recognized as being relatively small. The CD4+ T cell repertoire of patients with Susac syndrome showed no detectable clonal expansion.

As encoded in the germline V gene, CDR1 is KGHSH while CDR2 is LQKENI. The CDR3, from cysteine to phenylalanine, totals 15 residues. Kept here is only the CDR3 DNA, which spans 45 bases and is read in frame from base 1. V has 6 bases trimmed and J has 4 bases trimmed; junction bases matching no gene number 7. This clonotype was sampled from a human donor with Susac syndrome. The rearrangement joined TRBV18 to TRBJ2-3, with 10 junctional bases fitting TRBD2. The sequenced material came from CD4+ T cells from PBMCs. In nucleotide form, the sequence is TGTGCCAGCTCCCTTCTAGCGGGGGACCCAGATACGCAGTATTTT. Its translation is CASSLLAGDPDTQYF.